The clone carrying this TCR beta chain has ten or more counts. The method was immunoSEQ multiplex PCR; TCRdb's version includes in-frame clones alone and lacks a portion of them. The sample has roughly 45,000 clones, none seen only once. The data are from a study of T cells after posttransplantation cyclophosphamide. The CDR3 is 15 amino acids. Germline CDR1 is MNHNS and CDR2 is SASEGT. The J segment lost 4 bases and the V segment lost 6 bases, leaving 8 bases of the junction unmatched. The specimen sequenced was PBMCs. The sequence was collected from a man in his forties or fifties in good health, CMV-negative, and a related stem cell transplant donor. The V gene is TRBV6-1, the J gene TRBJ2-2, with TRBD2 matching 7 bases. This CDR3 reads CASRIMTSPTGELFF. The CDR3 coding sequence is TGTGCCAGCAGAATCATGACTAGCCCCACCGGGGAGCTGTTTTTT.